This T cell receptor beta chain stems from a study of T cells in Graves' hyperthyroidism and ophthalmopathy. Overall study findings and caveats: Most thyroid clonotypes expanded above 0.001 were also detected in blood.

RNA transcripts gave rise to amplified TCR beta CDR3 regions. When the TCR CDR3 underwent first-round RT-PCR, the HTBI primer set was used. TCRdb ran MiXCR on the multiplex PCR reads and lists one entry per CDR3 protein. The table includes about 98,000 distinct CDR3 sequences, roughly 40% detected once. V lost 2 bases to trimming and J lost 5 bases; unmatched junction nucleotides: 10. CDR1 is SGHAT, CDR2 FQNNGV, per germline. The CDR3 loop spans 17 amino acids. Newly diagnosed hyperthyroidism patients aged 18 to 65 years had disease lasting under 2 months. Patients having uncontrolled infection, another autoimmune disease, pregnancy or lactation were not included. Note on this clonotype: The antigen is undetermined.

The chain links TRBV11-2 to TRBJ2-5; 11 bases align to TRBD2. Sequencing was performed on peripheral blood or thyroid tissue (not recorded which). The clonotype originates from a woman under 40 with Graves' hyperthyroidism. CDR3 bases: TGTGCCAGCAGCTTAATGAGAGTACTAGCGGGAGTCGAGACCCAGTACTTC. This codes for CASSLMRVLAGVETQYF.